This TCR beta chain emerged from a study of T cell changes during pregnancy in multiple sclerosis. The table came from immunoSEQ multiplex PCR; TCRdb's copy has only in-frame clones and leaves some out. The sample includes tens of thousands of clones, 90% to 95% of them seen just once. This CDR3 has 17 amino acids. V shed 3 bases, J shed 4 bases, and the junction held 14 bases outside the gene matches. CDR1 and CDR2 from the germline V gene are SQVTM and ANQGSEA. This chain links TRBV29-1 with TRBJ2-2; 7 bases fit TRBD2. The sample consisted of CD4+ T cells from peripheral blood mononuclear cells, taken after pregnancy. The sequence derives from a female donor with multiple sclerosis, enrolled in a pregnancy study. Written as DNA, the CDR3 is TGCAGCGTTGATACGGGGGGAAAGGTGTCGGGCACCGGGGAGCTGTTTTTT. It encodes CSVDTGGKVSGTGELFF.